Shown below are 18 T cell receptor beta chains from a single sample sequenced in a study of cytomegalovirus exposure and HLA in healthy donors. PCR was performed using 60 Vbeta and 13 Jbeta primers. The assay was immunoSEQ multiplex PCR, and TCRdb's table has in-frame clones only and misses some. In the table there are about 140,000 clones, 60% to 80% of which are singletons. Sequencing was carried out using PBMCs. The receptors stem from a woman between 25 and 40 years old in good health and CMV-seronegative.

Concerning this clone itself: Mismatch with germline at one junction end may stem from a read error. The CDR3 region is CASSDDETGSVCF. The DNA of the CDR3 is TGTGCCAGCAGTGACGATGAGACAGGGTCCGTATGTTTT. The genes are TRBV6-1 and TRBJ2-3; 7 bases agree with TRBD1. The CDR3 is 13 amino acids. Germline CDR1 reads MNHNS; CDR2 reads SASEGT.

CDR3 amino acids: CASSPPETGGLLYNEQFF. The CDR3 DNA reads TGTGCCAGCTCACCCCCCGAGACAGGGGGACTCCTCTACAATGAGCAGTTCTTC. The V gene is TRBV18, the J gene TRBJ2-1; 9 nucleotides align to TRBD1. Trimming at V came to 3 bases and at J to 3 bases, leaving 12 bases not matched to a gene. Germline V lookup: CDR1 KGHSH, CDR2 LQKENI. The CDR3 is 18 amino acids.

J is TRBJ1-3 and V is TRBV18; D possibly corresponds to TRBD1 (5 bases). The CDR3 has 14 residues. Germline CDR1 reads KGHSH; CDR2 reads LQKENI. Trimming took 5 bases from V and 1 from J, leaving 9 bases between them. CDR3 loop: CASSSQGSGNTIYF. The DNA for the CDR3 is TGTGCCAGCTCATCTCAGGGATCTGGAAACACCATATATTTT. Based on the CDR3 plus reference TRBV18 and TRBJ1-3, the full variable domain is NAGVMQNPRHLVRRRGQEARLRCSPMKGHSHVYWYRQLPEEGLKFMVYLQKENIIDESGMPKERFSAEFPKEGPSILRIQQVVRGDSAAYFCASSSQGSGNTIYFGEGSWLTVV.

The chain combines TRBV30 with TRBJ2-7, with no clear D. CDR1 and CDR2 (germline): GTSNPN, SVGIG (reference sequence). The CDR3 has 11 amino acids. Trimming cost V 6 bases and J 7 bases, with 13 bases left between them. This CDR3 reads CACSVQSEQYV. The CDR3 nucleotides are TGTGCCTGTTCCGTCCAGTCGGAGCAGTACGTC.

This chain connects TRBV7-2 to TRBJ1-1; D possibly corresponds to TRBD1 (5 bases). The V end was cut by 5 bases, the J end by 4 bases, with 17 bases between. Germline CDR1 and CDR2: SGHTA and FQGNSA. The CDR3 is 15 residues long. CDR3 nucleotide sequence: TGTGCCAGCAGCGCCTACTCCGGGGGGGGCACTGAAGCTTTCTTT. Translated: CASSAYSGGGTEAFF.

The rearrangement uses TRBV28 and TRBJ2-3; 12 bases are shared with TRBD1. The germline V gene encodes CDR1 MDHEN and CDR2 SYDVKM. J lost 6 bases, V lost 6 bases, and 4 bases had no gene match. The CDR3 length is 14 residues. The CDR3 sequence: CASRTGTGGDTQYF. As DNA, the CDR3 is TGTGCCAGCAGGACCGGGACAGGGGGCGATACGCAGTATTTT.

V gene TRBV7-9 combines with J gene TRBJ2-5; D is possibly TRBD1 (6 bases). The CDR3 runs 17 residues. Germline V gene data show CDR1 as SEHNR and CDR2 as FQNEAQ (reference sequence). V lost 0 bases, J lost 4 bases, and 18 bases lay in between. Here the CDR3 DNA reads TGTGCCAGCAGCTTAGCGGCAGCAGGGGCTTACGGAGAGACCCAGTACTTC. It translates to CASSLAAAGAYGETQYF. Full variable domain (remainder filled in from reference TRBV7-9 and TRBJ2-5): DTGVSQNPRHKITKRGQNVTFRCDPISEHNRLYWYRQTLGQGPEFLTYFQNEAQLEKSRLLSDRFSAERPKGSFSTLEIQRTEQGDSAMYLCASSLAAAGAYGETQYFGPGTRLLVL.

V usage is TRBV6-1 and J usage is TRBJ1-2; the match to TRBD1 covers 9 bases. CDR3 length equals 15 residues. The J segment lost 1 base and the V segment lost 3 bases, leaving 3 bases of the junction unmatched. Germline CDR1 MNHNS, CDR2 SASEGT. The CDR3, as DNA: TGTGCCAGCAGTGACGAGGACAGGGGTAACTATGGCTACACCTTC. Protein product: CASSDEDRGNYGYTF.

The rearrangement joins TRBV4-1 to TRBJ2-2, with 7 bases fitting TRBD1. Germline V gene data show CDR1 as MGHRA and CDR2 as YSYEKL. CDR3 size: 15 residues. J was trimmed by 3 bases and V by 2 bases; bases with no gene match: 3. The CDR3, as DNA: TGCGCCAGCAGCCAACCCGGGACAGACACCGGGGAGCTGTTTTTT. The encoded protein is CASSQPGTDTGELFF.

The genes are TRBV7-9 and TRBJ2-5; D is possibly TRBD1 (5 bases). The last part of the DNA fits TRBJ2-7 better; the J call may be wrong. Germline CDR1 reads SEHNR; CDR2 reads FQNEAQ (reference sequence). There are 14 residues in the CDR3. In nucleotides, the CDR3 is TGTGCCAGCAGCCGAAGCGACAGTGCCTACGAGCAGTACTTC. Its translation is CASSRSDSAYEQYF.

This clone was observed a few times. The gene calls are TRBV5-1 and TRBJ1-4, with 9 nucleotides matching TRBD1. Germline CDR1 and CDR2: SGHRS and YFSETQ. This CDR3 has 15 amino acids. V lost 5 bases, J lost 4 bases, and 6 bases stayed unmatched. The CDR3 region is CASRTTGQGNEKLFF. For the CDR3, the DNA is TGCGCCAGCAGAACGACGGGACAGGGTAATGAAAAACTGTTTTTT.

V usage is TRBV7-9 and J usage is TRBJ2-5, with 7 bases matching TRBD2. The germline V gene has CDR1 SEHNR and CDR2 FQNEAQ (reference sequence). The CDR3 runs 16 residues. The ends lost 4 bases at V and 2 bases at J; junction bases unmatched: 10. CDR3 sequence (DNA): TGTGCCAGCAGCTCATTCGGGGGGATCTTTCAAGAGACCCAGTACTTC. Residues: CASSSFGGIFQETQYF. Filled out from reference TRBV7-9 and TRBJ2-5, the complete variable domain reads DTGVSQNPRHKITKRGQNVTFRCDPISEHNRLYWYRQTLGQGPEFLTYFQNEAQLEKSRLLSDRFSAERPKGSFSTLEIQRTEQGDSAMYLCASSSFGGIFQETQYFGPGTRLLVL.

The CDR3 coding sequence is TGTGCCTGGATCTCCTCCAGAGGTAAGAGAGCTTTCTTT. It translates to CAWISSRGKRAFF. V is TRBV30 and J is TRBJ1-1; no clear D gene. V lost 4 bases, J lost 10 bases, and 19 bases lay in between. This CDR3 region has 13 residues. Germline V gives CDR1 GTSNPN, CDR2 SVGIG (reference sequence).

This clone was seen a single time. The rearrangement uses TRBV7-2 and TRBJ2-2; no clear D. CDR3 length: 13 amino acids. V was cut by 5 bases and J by 5 bases, with 9 bases left in between. The germline gives CDR1 SGHTA, CDR2 FQGNSA. The CDR3 sequence: CASSDMRTGELFF. The CDR3 nucleotides are TGTGCCAGCAGCGATATGCGTACCGGGGAGCTGTTTTTT.

V usage is TRBV19 and J usage is TRBJ2-1; possible D gene TRBD1, 5 bases. This CDR3 region has 13 residues. V was trimmed by 2 bases and J by 6 bases, leaving 8 bases between them. Germline CDR1 is LNHDA and CDR2 is SQIVND (reference sequence). In nucleotides, the CDR3 is TGTGCCAGTAGTATAAGTAGGGGCAATGAGCAGTTCTTC. This encodes CASSISRGNEQFF.

This clone has only a few counts. The genes are TRBV13 and TRBJ1-1, with D uncertain. Deletions cut 5 bases from V and 1 base from J, with 5 bases between. This CDR3 region has 12 residues. Germline V lookup: CDR1 PRHDT, CDR2 FYEKMQ (reference sequence). The CDR3 here is CASSAENTEAFF. The CDR3 nucleotides are TGTGCCAGCAGCGCGGAGAACACTGAAGCTTTCTTT.

This chain joins TRBV5-6 and TRBJ2-6, with 7 bases that match TRBD1. The V gene end was trimmed by 6 bases and the J gene end by 2 bases; junction bases not matched to a gene: 5. From germline, CDR1 is SGHDT and CDR2 YYEEEE. The CDR3 length is 15 residues. In nucleotides, the CDR3 is TGTGCCAGCACCGTTACAGGGGCTGGGGCCAACGTCCTGACTTTC. This codes for CASTVTGAGANVLTF. Full variable domain (outside the CDR3, taken from reference TRBV5-6 and TRBJ2-6): DAGVTQSPTHLIKTRGQQVTLRCSPKSGHDTVSWYQQALGQGPQFIFQYYEEEERQRGNFPDRFSGHQFPNYSSELNVNALLLGDSALYLCASTVTGAGANVLTFGAGSRLTVL.

Only one count was recorded for this clone. CDR3 region: CASSEALASGGGTDTQYF. The CDR3 bases are TGTGCCAGCAGTGAAGCGCTTGCTAGCGGGGGGGGCACAGATACGCAGTATTTT. The chain links TRBV6-1 to TRBJ2-3; 12 bases are shared with TRBD2. V trimming: 0 bases; J trimming: 1 base; junction bases outside the gene matches: 5. This CDR3 region has 18 residues. Germline V lookup: CDR1 MNHNS, CDR2 SASEGT.